Below, 18 T cell receptor beta chains from the same sample are listed, as sequenced in a study of cytomegalovirus exposure and HLA in healthy donors. Amplification used 60 Vbeta primers and 13 Jbeta primers. This table comes from immunoSEQ multiplex PCR, and its TCRdb copy is limited to in-frame clones, with some not included. The table has roughly 260,000 clones, approximately 84% seen once. Specimen: PBMCs. These TCRs come from a woman between 35 and 50 years old in good health and CMV-seropositive.

Only a few counts were recorded for this clone. This chain links TRBV5-1 with TRBJ1-4, with D unresolved. The CDR3 totals 16 residues. CDR1 and CDR2 (germline): SGHRS, YFSETQ. The germline V and J ends were trimmed by 0 bases and 0 bases, with 9 bases remaining between them. The CDR3 spells CASSLGQRTTNEKLFF. CDR3 nucleotides: TGCGCCAGCAGCTTGGGGCAAAGAACAACTAATGAAAAACTGTTTTTT.

This chain links TRBV7-9 with TRBJ1-1; 7 nucleotides match TRBD1. This CDR3 comprises 14 residues. Per germline, CDR1 SEHNR and CDR2 FQNEAQ (reference sequence). V shed 8 bases, J shed 5 bases, and the junction held 11 bases outside the gene matches. Written as DNA, the CDR3 is TGTGCCAGCCGCCGGGAGGGGGCGCGTACTGAAGCTTTCTTT. Translating gives CASRREGARTEAFF.

The chain combines TRBV11-2 with TRBJ2-2; 16 bases align to TRBD2. The germline V gene has CDR1 SGHAT and CDR2 FQNNGV. The CDR3 runs to 18 residues. V shed 4 bases and J 9 bases; nucleotides not matched to a gene: 11. DNA for the CDR3: TGTGCCAGCAGCTCGTCCCCGGGACTAGCGGGAGGGCCCCGGGAGCTGTTTTTT. Translating gives CASSSSPGLAGGPRELFF.

This chain uses TRBV18 with TRBJ2-4; D is uncertain. The germline V gene has CDR1 KGHSH and CDR2 LQKENI. Trimming removed 3 bases at V and 3 bases at J, with 18 bases between. The CDR3 consists of 17 residues. The CDR3 nucleotides read TGTGCCAGCTCACCTGAGGCACCTACTTCTGGCAAAAACATTCAGTACTTC. As protein: CASSPEAPTSGKNIQYF.

This clone was seen a single time. One end of the junction does not line up with germline, which may come from a read error. The chain employs TRBV7-9 and TRBJ2-7; 8 nucleotides agree with TRBD2. There are 13 residues in the CDR3. Germline-derived CDR1 and CDR2 are SEHNR and FQNEAQ (reference sequence). DNA for the CDR3: TGTTCCAGCAGCTCTATAGCGGGGCACGAGCAGTACTTC. Its protein is CSSSSIAGHEQYF.

The rearrangement joins TRBV9 to TRBJ1-1; the match to TRBD1 covers 8 bases. Germline V gene data show CDR1 as SGDLS and CDR2 as YYNGEE. The CDR3 contains 18 residues. The V segment lost 0 bases and the J segment 4 bases; nucleotides outside the gene matches: 14. The CDR3 sequence: CASSVATTTRGQVTEAFF. The CDR3 nucleotides read TGTGCCAGCAGCGTAGCTACCACGACCAGGGGGCAGGTCACTGAAGCTTTCTTT.

V gene TRBV7-2 combines with J gene TRBJ2-7, with 8 bases aligning to TRBD1. Trimming at V came to 2 bases and at J to 3 bases, leaving 6 bases not matched to a gene. Germline V gene data show CDR1 as SGHTA and CDR2 as FQGNSA. The CDR3 loop spans 15 amino acids. CDR3: CASSLSGDRLYEQYF. The CDR3 nucleotides read TGTGCCAGCAGCTTATCAGGGGACAGGCTCTACGAGCAGTACTTC.

This chain links TRBV28 with TRBJ1-1; 7 bases match TRBD1. Germline V gene data show CDR1 as MDHEN and CDR2 as SYDVKM. The CDR3 is 14 amino acids. V was clipped by 0 bases and J by 10 bases; unmatched bases: 8. CDR3 nucleotide sequence: TGTGCCAGCAGTTTATGGGAGACAGGGCCCGGAGCTTTCTTT. This encodes CASSLWETGPGAFF.

The chain has TRBV7-2 and TRBJ2-1; TRBD2 matches at 8 bases. The CDR3 totals 12 residues. V lost 5 bases, J lost 8 bases, and 2 bases stayed unmatched. CDR1 SGHTA and CDR2 FQGNSA come from the germline V gene. Here the CDR3 reads CASSGTRYEQFF. Written as DNA, the CDR3 is TGTGCCAGCAGCGGGACTAGGTATGAGCAGTTCTTC. The full variable domain, rest sourced from reference TRBV7-2 and TRBJ2-1, is GAGVSQSPSNKVTEKGKDVELRCDPISGHTALYWYRQSLGQGLEFLIYFQGNSAPDKSGLPSDRFSAERTGGSVSTLTIQRTQQEDSAVYLCASSGTRYEQFFGPGTRLTVL.

This clone is a singleton in its sample. This chain joins TRBV10-3 and TRBJ2-1; TRBD1 matches 7 bases. Germline V gene sequence: CDR1 ENHRY, CDR2 SYGVKD. The J segment lost 8 bases and the V segment lost 6 bases, leaving 7 bases of the junction unmatched. The CDR3 runs to 13 residues. DNA for the CDR3: TGTGCCATCAGCCGGGGACAGCGAGATGAGCAGTTCTTC. This translates into CAISRGQRDEQFF.

This clone has just a few counts. This chain uses TRBV9 with TRBJ1-4, with a weak D call TRBD1 (6 bases). CDR3 size: 16 residues. Germline assignment: CDR1 SGDLS and CDR2 YYNGEE. The germline V and J ends were trimmed by 0 bases and 2 bases, with 11 bases remaining between them. CDR3 protein: CASSVEQGRTNEKLFF. The CDR3 DNA sequence: TGTGCCAGCAGCGTAGAACAGGGCAGGACTAATGAAAAACTGTTTTTT.

This clone was observed a handful of times. The chain has TRBV7-2 and TRBJ2-7; 9 bases align to TRBD1. This CDR3 has 15 amino acids. CDR1 and CDR2 (germline): SGHTA, FQGNSA. Trimming cost V 7 bases and J 2 bases; bases outside gene matches: 9. CDR3 DNA: TGTGCCAGCACCCTAACAGGGGGCTTCCCCTACGAGCAGTACTTC. Its translation: CASTLTGGFPYEQYF.

For this clone: Other DNA sequences from this sample encode an identical CDR3 as well. V usage is TRBV18 and J usage is TRBJ2-3; tentatively, D is TRBD2 (5 bases). Trimming left V 6 bases short and J 6 bases short, with 13 bases between. This CDR3 spans 13 amino acids. Per the germline V gene, CDR1 is KGHSH and CDR2 is LQKENI. CDR3 nucleotide sequence: TGTGCCAGCTCGCCGACCTTAGCGGATACGCAGTATTTT. Its translation is CASSPTLADTQYF.

This clone was observed once. The chain employs TRBV27 and TRBJ1-2, with TRBD1 identical over 7 bases. Trimming at V came to 5 bases and at J to 2 bases, leaving 2 bases not matched to a gene. The germline V gene encodes CDR1 MNHEY and CDR2 SMNVEV (reference sequence). This CDR3 has 13 residues. CDR3 loop: CASSNRGNYGYTF. For the CDR3, the DNA is TGTGCCAGCAGTAACAGGGGAAACTATGGCTACACCTTC.

This clone was seen many times. The chain is built from TRBV29-1 and TRBJ1-1, with D tentatively TRBD1 (5 bases). The V gene lost 1 base and the J gene lost 4 bases, with 10 bases spanning the gap. The CDR3 consists of 13 residues. CDR1 is SQVTM and CDR2 is ANQGSEA in the germline V gene. The CDR3, as DNA: TGCAGCGTTGAAGCGGCCACAGGCACTGAAGCTTTCTTT. Translation: CSVEAATGTEAFF.

The CDR3 here is CASSPRDRVSDTQYF. The CDR3 DNA sequence: TGTGCCAGCTCACCACGGGACAGGGTATCAGATACGCAGTATTTT. J is TRBJ2-3 and V is TRBV18, with 9 positions matching TRBD1. The V gene end was trimmed by 1 base and the J gene end by 4 bases; junction bases not matched to a gene: 3. Germline V CDR1 and CDR2: KGHSH, LQKENI. This CDR3 is built from 15 residues.

The chain's CDR3 is CASSPHPTQPQHF. The DNA for the CDR3 is TGTGCCAGCAGCCCCCACCCTACCCAGCCCCAGCATTTT. The chain links TRBV7-2 to TRBJ1-5; D is uncertain. CDR1 and CDR2 (germline): SGHTA, FQGNSA. V was cut by 5 bases and J by 7 bases, with 12 bases left in between. The CDR3 runs to 13 residues.

This chain links TRBV15 with TRBJ2-5, with 7 bases matching TRBD1. The closer fit of TRBJ2-7 to the DNA end suggests the J call may be wrong. Looked up from germline, CDR1 is LNHNV and CDR2 is YYDKDF (reference sequence). This CDR3 comprises 14 residues. The CDR3 protein is CATSRDRQGYEQYF. CDR3 nucleotide sequence: TGTGCCACCAGCAGAGATAGACAGGGCTACGAGCAGTACTTC.